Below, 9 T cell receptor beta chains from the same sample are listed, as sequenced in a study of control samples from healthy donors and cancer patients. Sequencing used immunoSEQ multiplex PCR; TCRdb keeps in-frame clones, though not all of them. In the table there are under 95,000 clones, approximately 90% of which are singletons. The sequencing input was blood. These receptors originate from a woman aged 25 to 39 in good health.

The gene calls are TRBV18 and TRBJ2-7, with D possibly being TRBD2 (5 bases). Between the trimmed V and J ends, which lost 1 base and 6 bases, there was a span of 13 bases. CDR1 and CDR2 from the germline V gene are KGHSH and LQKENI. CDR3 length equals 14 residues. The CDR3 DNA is TGTGCCAGCTCACCACGTCGGGATCCGGGCGAGCAGTACTTC. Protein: CASSPRRDPGEQYF.

CDR3 in amino acids: CASSPRTGHNEKLFF. In DNA, the CDR3 is TGTGCCAGTAGTCCTCGGACAGGGCATAATGAAAAACTGTTTTTT. The rearrangement links TRBV19 to TRBJ1-4; 8 bases align to TRBD1. Per germline, CDR1 LNHDA and CDR2 SQIVND (reference sequence). This CDR3 is 15 amino acids long. Losses at the gene ends were 5 bases for V and 4 bases for J; bases not matched to a gene: 6.

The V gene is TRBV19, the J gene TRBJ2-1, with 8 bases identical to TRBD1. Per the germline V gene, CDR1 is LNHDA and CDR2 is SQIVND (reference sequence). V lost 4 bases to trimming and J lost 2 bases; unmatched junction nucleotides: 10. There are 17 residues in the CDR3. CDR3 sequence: CASSRPRQGLAYNEQFF. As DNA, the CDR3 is TGTGCCAGTAGTAGACCCAGACAGGGGCTAGCCTACAATGAGCAGTTCTTC.

The CDR3 spells CASSLVGGVNYGYTF. The CDR3 DNA reads TGTGCCAGCAGTTTGGTCGGGGGGGTTAACTATGGCTACACCTTC. The chain couples TRBV27 to TRBJ1-2, with D possibly TRBD1 on 5 matching bases. The germline gives CDR1 MNHEY, CDR2 SMNVEV (reference sequence). V was trimmed by 3 bases and J by 1 base, leaving 12 bases between them. CDR3 length equals 15 residues.

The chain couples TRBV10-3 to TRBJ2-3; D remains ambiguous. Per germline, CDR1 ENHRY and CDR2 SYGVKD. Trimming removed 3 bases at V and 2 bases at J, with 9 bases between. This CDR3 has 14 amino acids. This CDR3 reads CAISDPPTTDTQYF. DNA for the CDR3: TGTGCCATCAGTGACCCGCCAACCACAGATACGCAGTATTTT.

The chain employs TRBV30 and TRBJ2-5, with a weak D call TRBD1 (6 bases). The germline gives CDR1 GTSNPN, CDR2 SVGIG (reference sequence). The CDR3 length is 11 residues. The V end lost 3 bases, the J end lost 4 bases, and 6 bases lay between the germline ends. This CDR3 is CAWSRGETQYF. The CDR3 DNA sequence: TGTGCCTGGAGCAGGGGAGAGACCCAGTACTTC.

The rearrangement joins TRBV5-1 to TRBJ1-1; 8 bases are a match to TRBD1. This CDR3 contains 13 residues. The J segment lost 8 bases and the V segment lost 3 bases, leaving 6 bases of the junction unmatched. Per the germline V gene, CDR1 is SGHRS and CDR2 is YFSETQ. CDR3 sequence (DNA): TGCGCCAGCAGCTCGGGCCAGGGGGCCGAAGCTTTCTTT. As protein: CASSSGQGAEAFF.

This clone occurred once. The chain's CDR3 is CASSYSRGLYEKLFF. The DNA for the CDR3 is TGTGCCAGCAGTTACTCCAGGGGGCTTTATGAAAAACTGTTTTTT. The J gene is TRBJ1-4, the V gene TRBV6-2 or TRBV6-3, with 8 bases identical to TRBD1. V lost 0 bases, J lost 6 bases, and 3 bases stayed unmatched. Germline values: CDR1 MNHEY, CDR2 SVGEGT. CDR3 length equals 15 residues.

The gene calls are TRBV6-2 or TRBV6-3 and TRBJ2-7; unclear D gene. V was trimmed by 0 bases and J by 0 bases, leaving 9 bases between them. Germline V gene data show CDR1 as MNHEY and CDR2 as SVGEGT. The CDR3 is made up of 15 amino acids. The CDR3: CASSYSTTVSYEQYF. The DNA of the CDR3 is TGTGCCAGCAGTTACTCGACGACCGTCTCCTACGAGCAGTACTTC.